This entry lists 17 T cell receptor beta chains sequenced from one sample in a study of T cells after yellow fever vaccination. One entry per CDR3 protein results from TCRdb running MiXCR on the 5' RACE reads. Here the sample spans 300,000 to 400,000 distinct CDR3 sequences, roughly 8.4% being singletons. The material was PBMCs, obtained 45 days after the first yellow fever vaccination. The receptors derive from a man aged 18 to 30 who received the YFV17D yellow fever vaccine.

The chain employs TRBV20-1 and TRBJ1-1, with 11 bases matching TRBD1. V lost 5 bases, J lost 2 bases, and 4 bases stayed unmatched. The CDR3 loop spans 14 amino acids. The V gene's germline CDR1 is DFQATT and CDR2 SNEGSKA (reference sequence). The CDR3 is CSAPGTGGNTEAFF. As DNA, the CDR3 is TGCAGTGCTCCAGGGACAGGGGGTAACACTGAAGCTTTCTTT.

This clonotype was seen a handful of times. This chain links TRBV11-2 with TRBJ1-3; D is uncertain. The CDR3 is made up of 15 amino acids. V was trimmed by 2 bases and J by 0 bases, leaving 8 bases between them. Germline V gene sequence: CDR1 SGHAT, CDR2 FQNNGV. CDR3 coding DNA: TGTGCCAGCAGCTTATCCCCAGGCTCTGGAAACACCATATATTTT. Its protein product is CASSLSPGSGNTIYF.

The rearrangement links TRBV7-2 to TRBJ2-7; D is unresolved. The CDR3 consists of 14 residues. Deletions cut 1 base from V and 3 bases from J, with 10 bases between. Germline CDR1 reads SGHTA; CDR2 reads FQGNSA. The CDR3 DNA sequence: TGTGCCAGCAGCTTAGAAGGGAACGTCTACGAGCAGTACTTC. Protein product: CASSLEGNVYEQYF.

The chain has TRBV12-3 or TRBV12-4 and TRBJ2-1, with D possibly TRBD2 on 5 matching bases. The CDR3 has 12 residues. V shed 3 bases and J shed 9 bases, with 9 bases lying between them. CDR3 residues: CASSLEVREQFF. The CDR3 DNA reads TGTGCCAGCAGTTTGGAGGTTCGTGAGCAGTTCTTC.

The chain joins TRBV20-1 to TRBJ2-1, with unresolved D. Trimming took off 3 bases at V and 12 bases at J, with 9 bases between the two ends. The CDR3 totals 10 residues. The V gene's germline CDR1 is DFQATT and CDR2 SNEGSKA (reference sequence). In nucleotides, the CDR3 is TGCAGTGCTAGGAGCGTTGCGCAGTTCTTC. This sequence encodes CSARSVAQFF.

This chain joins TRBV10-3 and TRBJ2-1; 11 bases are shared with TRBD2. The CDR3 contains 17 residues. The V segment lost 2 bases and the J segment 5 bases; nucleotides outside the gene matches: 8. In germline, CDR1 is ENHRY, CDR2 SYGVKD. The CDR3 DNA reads TGTGCCATCAGTGAGATACTAGCGGGGGCGCTGAACAATGAGCAGTTCTTC. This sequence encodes CAISEILAGALNNEQFF.

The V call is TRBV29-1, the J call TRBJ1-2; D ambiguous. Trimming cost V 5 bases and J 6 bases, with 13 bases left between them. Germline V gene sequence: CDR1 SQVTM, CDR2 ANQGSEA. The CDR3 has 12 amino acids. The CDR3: CSVRGLGNGYTF. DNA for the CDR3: TGCAGCGTTCGAGGGCTCGGGAATGGCTACACCTTC.

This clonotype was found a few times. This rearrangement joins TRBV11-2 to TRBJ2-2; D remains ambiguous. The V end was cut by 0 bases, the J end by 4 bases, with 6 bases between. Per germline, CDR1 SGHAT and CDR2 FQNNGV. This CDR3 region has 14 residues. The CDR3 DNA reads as TGTGCCAGCAGCTTAGAGGCAGCCACCGGGGAGCTGTTTTTT. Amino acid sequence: CASSLEAATGELFF.

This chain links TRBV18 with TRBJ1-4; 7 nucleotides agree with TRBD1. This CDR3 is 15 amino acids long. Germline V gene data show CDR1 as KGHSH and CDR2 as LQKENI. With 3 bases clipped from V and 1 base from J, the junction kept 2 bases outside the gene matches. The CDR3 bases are TGTGCCAGCTCACCTAACAGGGGAACTAATGAAAAACTGTTTTTT. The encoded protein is CASSPNRGTNEKLFF. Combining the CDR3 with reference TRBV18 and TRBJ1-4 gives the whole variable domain NAGVMQNPRHLVRRRGQEARLRCSPMKGHSHVYWYRQLPEEGLKFMVYLQKENIIDESGMPKERFSAEFPKEGPSILRIQQVVRGDSAAYFCASSPNRGTNEKLFFGSGTQLSVL.

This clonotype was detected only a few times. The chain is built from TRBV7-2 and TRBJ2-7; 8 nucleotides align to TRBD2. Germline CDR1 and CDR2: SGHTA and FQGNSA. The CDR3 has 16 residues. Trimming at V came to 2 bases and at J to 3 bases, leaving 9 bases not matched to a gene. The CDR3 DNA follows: TGTGCCAGCAGCTTATCGCCGGCGGGGGGTTACTACGAGCAGTACTTC. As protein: CASSLSPAGGYYEQYF.

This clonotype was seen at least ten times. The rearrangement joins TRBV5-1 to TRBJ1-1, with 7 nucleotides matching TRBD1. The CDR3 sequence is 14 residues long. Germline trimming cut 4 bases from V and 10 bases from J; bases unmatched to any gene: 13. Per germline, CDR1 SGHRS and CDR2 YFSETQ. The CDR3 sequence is CASSLTRQGLGAFF. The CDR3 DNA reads TGCGCCAGCAGCCTGACTCGACAGGGCCTCGGAGCTTTCTTT. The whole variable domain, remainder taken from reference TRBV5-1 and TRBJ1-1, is KAGVTQTPRYLIKTRGQQVTLSCSPISGHRSVSWYQQTPGQGLQFLFEYFSETQRNKGNFPGRFSGRQFSNSRSEMNVSTLELGDSALYLCASSLTRQGLGAFFGQGTRLTVV.

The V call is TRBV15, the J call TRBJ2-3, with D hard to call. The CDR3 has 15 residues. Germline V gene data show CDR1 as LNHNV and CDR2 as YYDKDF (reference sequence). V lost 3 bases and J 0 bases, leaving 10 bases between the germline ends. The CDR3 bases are TGTGCCACCAGCAGGCCGGAACAGAGCACAGATACGCAGTATTTT. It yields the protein CATSRPEQSTDTQYF.

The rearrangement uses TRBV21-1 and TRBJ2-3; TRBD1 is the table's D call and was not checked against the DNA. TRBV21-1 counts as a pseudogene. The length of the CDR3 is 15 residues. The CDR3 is CASNTDRVSTDTQYF. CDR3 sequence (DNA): TGTGCCAGCAACACCGACAGAGTTAGCACAGATACGCAGTATTTT.

In DNA form, the CDR3 reads TGTGCCACCAGCAGAGTTCAAGTTCCCAACGTCCTGACTTTC. It encodes CATSRVQVPNVLTF. The chain links TRBV15 to TRBJ2-6; D gene uncertain. From germline, CDR1 is LNHNV and CDR2 YYDKDF (reference sequence). The V end lost 1 base, the J end lost 8 bases, and 9 bases lay between the germline ends. The CDR3 is 14 amino acids.

The CDR3 bases are TGCAGTGCTAGAGATTTGACAAGGGCGAACACCGGGGAGCTGTTTTTT. This encodes CSARDLTRANTGELFF. This chain connects TRBV20-1 to TRBJ2-2; D uncertain. Between the trimmed V and J ends, which lost 0 bases and 0 bases, there was a span of 11 bases. CDR1 is DFQATT, CDR2 SNEGSKA, per germline (reference sequence). This CDR3 has 16 residues.

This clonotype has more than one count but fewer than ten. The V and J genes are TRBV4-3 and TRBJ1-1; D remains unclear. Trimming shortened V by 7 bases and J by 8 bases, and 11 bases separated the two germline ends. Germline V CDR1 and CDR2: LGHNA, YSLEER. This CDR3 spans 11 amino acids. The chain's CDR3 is CASTLYGEAFF. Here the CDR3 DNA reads TGCGCCAGCACCCTCTACGGAGAAGCTTTCTTT.

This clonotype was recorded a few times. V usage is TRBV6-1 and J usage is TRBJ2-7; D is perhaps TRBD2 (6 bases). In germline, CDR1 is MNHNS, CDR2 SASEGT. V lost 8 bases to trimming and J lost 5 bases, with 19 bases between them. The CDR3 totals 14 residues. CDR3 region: CASLDVGGTNEQYF. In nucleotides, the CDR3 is TGTGCCAGCCTTGATGTTGGGGGGACGAACGAGCAGTACTTC.